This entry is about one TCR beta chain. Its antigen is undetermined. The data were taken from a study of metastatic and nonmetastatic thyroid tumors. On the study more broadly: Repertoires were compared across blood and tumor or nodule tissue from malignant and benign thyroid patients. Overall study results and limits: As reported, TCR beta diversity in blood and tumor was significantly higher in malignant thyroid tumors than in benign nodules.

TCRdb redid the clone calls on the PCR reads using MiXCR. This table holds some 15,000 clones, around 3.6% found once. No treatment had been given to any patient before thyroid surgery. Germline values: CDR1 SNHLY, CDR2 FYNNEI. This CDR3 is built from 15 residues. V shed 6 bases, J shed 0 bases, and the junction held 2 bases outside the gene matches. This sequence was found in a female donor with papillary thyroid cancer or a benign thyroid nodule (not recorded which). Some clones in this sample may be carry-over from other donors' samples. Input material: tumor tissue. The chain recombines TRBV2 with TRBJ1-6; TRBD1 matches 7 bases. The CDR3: CASRQGSSYNSPLHF. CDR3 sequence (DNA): TGTGCCAGCAGACAGGGGAGCTCCTATAATTCACCCCTCCACTTT.